Sequencing of this T cell receptor beta chain was carried out in a study of shared clonotypes between healthy human individuals. This CDR3 has 15 amino acids. V was cut by 6 bases and J by 8 bases, with 22 bases left in between. Germline CDR1 reads MNHEY; CDR2 reads SMNVEV (reference sequence). TCRdb keeps only in-frame clones here, not all; method: immunoSEQ multiplex PCR. In the table there are about 730,000 clones, approximately 72% of which are singletons. This clone turned up a few times. The V and J genes are TRBV27 and TRBJ1-2, with D possibly being TRBD1 (5 bases). The sequence derives from a woman in her 30s in good health. What was sequenced was memory CD4+ T cells sorted from blood. Subset denoted: CD45RA-negative fraction. As DNA, the CDR3 is TGTGCCAGCAGGACCGCCGGGACTAAGGTCGAGGGCTACACCTTC. Its protein product is CASRTAGTKVEGYTF.